This T cell receptor beta chain appears in the sequencing data of a study of cytomegalovirus exposure and HLA in healthy donors. Regarding the study as a whole: Cytomegalovirus-associated TCR beta chains were listed, numbering over 150. It was confirmed in vitro that three of the CMV-associated chains were specific for CMV antigens. Among TCR sequences, most were rare, though some public TCRs appeared in many donors.

Comment on this clone: Its antigen is unknown.

After removal of 10 bases from V and 5 bases from J, the junction contained 2 bases not matched to a gene. This CDR3 has 11 residues. Per the germline V gene, CDR1 is MNHEY and CDR2 is SMNVEV (reference sequence). While the first cohort had fewer than 850 subjects, the donors belonged to the separate validation cohort of roughly 130 subjects. The data were produced by immunoSEQ multiplex PCR, yet TCRdb's version contains in-frame clones alone and is incomplete. The sample includes some 240,000 clones, around 86% seen only once; the top ten take over 0.95%. The sequence was obtained from a woman under 40 in good health and CMV-seropositive. The chain is built from TRBV27 and TRBJ1-2; 9 nucleotides line up with TRBD1. Specimen: PBMCs. DNA of the CDR3: TGTGCCACCGGACAGGGGTATGGCTACACCTTC. Its translation: CATGQGYGYTF.